These 23 T cell receptor beta chains were all obtained from the same sample, sequenced in a study of cytomegalovirus exposure and HLA in healthy donors. PCR primers comprised 60 Vbeta and 13 Jbeta primers. Profiled with immunoSEQ multiplex PCR; TCRdb holds only in-frame clones, not every one. The data show tens of thousands of clones, and the top ten clones hold 12%. The sample comprised PBMCs. These receptors originate from a man between 18 and 29 years old in good health and CMV-seropositive.

The gene calls are TRBV7-2 and TRBJ1-1; tentative D call: TRBD1 (6 bases). In germline, CDR1 is SGHTA, CDR2 FQGNSA. The CDR3 spans 13 residues. V lost 6 bases to trimming and J lost 2 bases, with 10 bases between them. This chain's CDR3 is CASRTGQNTEAFF. The CDR3 DNA is TGTGCCAGCAGAACGGGACAAAACACTGAAGCTTTCTTT. The complete variable domain, with remaining parts taken from reference TRBV7-2 and TRBJ1-1, reads GAGVSQSPSNKVTEKGKDVELRCDPISGHTALYWYRQSLGQGLEFLIYFQGNSAPDKSGLPSDRFSAERTGGSVSTLTIQRTQQEDSAVYLCASRTGQNTEAFFGQGTRLTVV.

As regards this clone: The same CDR3 arises from other DNA sequences in this sample as well. The chain couples TRBV27 to TRBJ2-7; D is unresolved. Germline V gene lookup returns CDR1 MNHEY and CDR2 SMNVEV (reference sequence). This CDR3 contains 14 residues. Deletions cut 2 bases from V and 0 bases from J, with 8 bases between. The CDR3 loop reads CASSLRDNSYEQYF. DNA of the CDR3: TGTGCCAGCAGTTTACGTGACAACTCCTACGAGCAGTACTTC.

This chain connects TRBV27 to TRBJ2-7; perhaps TRBD2 as D (7 bases). CDR3 length: 14 amino acids. V lost 6 bases, J lost 3 bases, and 15 bases lay in between. Germline-derived CDR1 and CDR2 are MNHEY and SMNVEV (reference sequence). For the CDR3, the DNA is TGTGCCAGCAGAAGGAGGGGGGACTACTACGAGCAGTACTTC. Translating gives CASRRRGDYYEQYF.

The chain has TRBV11-2 and TRBJ2-3, with D tentatively TRBD2 (5 bases). Per germline, CDR1 SGHAT and CDR2 FQNNGV. V was clipped by 1 base and J by 2 bases, with 10 bases between them. CDR3 length: 15 amino acids. CDR3 protein: CASSLVSGFTDTQYF. Here the CDR3 DNA reads TGTGCCAGCAGCTTAGTTTCGGGGTTCACAGATACGCAGTATTTT.

The V call is TRBV14, the J call TRBJ2-7; 7 nucleotides match TRBD1. The germline CDR1 and CDR2 sequences are SGHDN and FVKESK. Trimming removed 5 bases from V and 3 bases from J; junction bases left unmatched: 4. This CDR3 contains 13 residues. DNA for the CDR3: TGTGCCAGCAGCTCGACAGGGATCTACGAGCAGTACTTC. It specifies CASSSTGIYEQYF.

The V call is TRBV6-1, the J call TRBJ1-2, with TRBD1 matching over 9 bases. This CDR3 has 15 residues. V shed 6 bases and J 4 bases; nucleotides not matched to a gene: 9. Germline V CDR1 and CDR2: MNHNS, SASEGT. The CDR3 DNA sequence: TGTGCCAGCAGCACCGGGACAGGGAACCTCTATGGCTACACCTTC. The encoded protein is CASSTGTGNLYGYTF.

The rearrangement uses TRBV2 and TRBJ1-1; D possibly corresponds to TRBD1 (6 bases). Germline V gene lookup returns CDR1 SNHLY and CDR2 FYNNEI. The V end lost 6 bases, the J end lost 1 base, and 15 bases lay between the germline ends. The CDR3 totals 15 residues. The CDR3 is CASSAPDRGNTEAFF. In DNA, the CDR3 is TGTGCCAGCAGCGCCCCGGACAGAGGGAACACTGAAGCTTTCTTT.

V gene TRBV6-1 combines with J gene TRBJ2-7; D may be TRBD1 (6 bases). This CDR3 has 14 residues. Trimming removed 6 bases from V and 2 bases from J, with 14 bases in between. Germline-derived CDR1 and CDR2 are MNHNS and SASEGT. The CDR3 DNA reads TGTGCCAGCAGCTTAGCCCGGGACACCTACGAGCAGTACTTC. Protein sequence: CASSLARDTYEQYF.

This chain links TRBV4-1 with TRBJ2-7; TRBD1 matches 7 bases. Germline CDR1 is MGHRA and CDR2 is YSYEKL. The CDR3 extends over 17 amino acids. V lost 1 base to trimming and J lost 4 bases; unmatched junction nucleotides: 13. The CDR3 bases are TGCGCCAGCAGCCAAGGCCGTCCGGGACAGCGGAAATACGAGCAGTACTTC. This codes for CASSQGRPGQRKYEQYF.

The CDR3 is CASSLGPRGGSVYEQYF. The CDR3 DNA is TGTGCCAGCAGCTTAGGCCCGAGAGGGGGCAGCGTCTACGAGCAGTACTTC. The chain recombines TRBV13 with TRBJ2-5, with TRBD1 matching 7 bases. TRBJ2-7 matches the DNA end more closely, so the J call is doubtful. Germline CDR1 reads PRHDT; CDR2 reads FYEKMQ (reference sequence). CDR3 size: 17 residues.

V is TRBV28 and J is TRBJ1-6; maybe TRBD1 (6 bases). Germline-derived CDR1 and CDR2 are MDHEN and SYDVKM. The CDR3 spans 17 residues. V was cut by 2 bases and J by 9 bases, with 20 bases left in between. The CDR3 sequence: CASSLGPAGADSSPLHF. The CDR3 DNA follows: TGTGCCAGCAGTTTAGGACCTGCGGGGGCTGATAGTTCACCCCTCCACTTT.

The V gene is TRBV6-5, the J gene TRBJ1-6; D not resolved. The germline CDR1 and CDR2 sequences are MNHEY and SVGAGI. This CDR3 spans 11 amino acids. Between the trimmed V and J ends, which lost 8 bases and 8 bases, there was a span of 7 bases. As DNA, the CDR3 is TGTGCCAGCGGTGAGGATTCACCCCTCCACTTT. It codes for CASGEDSPLHF.

The genes are TRBV25-1 and TRBJ2-5; TRBD2 might be the D (5 bases). The DNA matches TRBJ2-7 better at its end, which makes the J call doubtful. The CDR3 contains 13 residues. The germline CDR1 and CDR2 sequences are MGHDK and SYGVNS. CDR3 nucleotide sequence: TGTGCCAGCAGTGAATATTGGGAGTACGAGCAGTACTTC. Translating gives CASSEYWEYEQYF.

The J gene is TRBJ1-1, the V gene TRBV7-8, with D hard to call. Trimming removed 1 base at V and 1 base at J, with 10 bases between. Germline values: CDR1 SGHVS, CDR2 FQNEAQ. This CDR3 has 15 amino acids. The CDR3 sequence is CASSLDGKGNTEAFF. The CDR3 DNA reads TGTGCCAGCAGCTTAGACGGGAAGGGGAACACTGAAGCTTTCTTT.

This chain uses TRBV5-4 with TRBJ2-2; D call uncertain. The germline gives CDR1 SGHNT, CDR2 YYREEE (reference sequence). V was pared by 0 bases and J by 3 bases, with 9 bases between. This CDR3 contains 15 residues. The CDR3 sequence: CASSLAEAYTGELFF. Here the CDR3 DNA reads TGTGCCAGCAGCTTGGCAGAGGCTTACACCGGGGAGCTGTTTTTT. Filled out from reference TRBV5-4 and TRBJ2-2, the complete variable domain reads ETGVTQSPTHLIKTRGQQVTLRCSSQSGHNTVSWYQQALGQGPQFIFQYYREEENGRGNFPPRFSGLQFPNYSSELNVNALELDDSALYLCASSLAEAYTGELFFGEGSRLTVL.

The chain couples TRBV11-2 to TRBJ2-7; TRBD2 agrees at 9 bases. Germline CDR1 and CDR2: SGHAT and FQNNGV. The CDR3 is 14 residues long. The trim removed 3 bases at V and 3 bases at J, leaving 3 bases unmatched. CDR3 DNA: TGTGCCAGCAGCTTTAGCGGGGGCCTCTACGAGCAGTACTTC. This sequence encodes CASSFSGGLYEQYF.

The rearrangement links TRBV25-1 to TRBJ2-1; 8 bases fit TRBD1. Losses at the gene ends were 4 bases for V and 10 bases for J; bases not matched to a gene: 9. The CDR3 sequence is 14 residues long. In germline, CDR1 is MGHDK, CDR2 SYGVNS. The chain's CDR3 is CASSAPDREWEQFF. The CDR3 region has the DNA TGTGCCAGCAGTGCTCCGGACAGGGAATGGGAGCAGTTCTTC.

V is TRBV9 and J is TRBJ1-1; D not resolved. The length of the CDR3 is 13 residues. V was cut by 0 bases and J by 4 bases, with 7 bases left in between. Per the germline V gene, CDR1 is SGDLS and CDR2 is YYNGEE. CDR3 sequence: CASSVDGSTEAFF. The CDR3 nucleotides are TGTGCCAGCAGCGTAGATGGGAGCACTGAAGCTTTCTTT.

The genes are TRBV19 and TRBJ2-5; tentatively, D is TRBD1 (5 bases). Germline lookup yields CDR1 LNHDA and CDR2 SQIVND (reference sequence). Deletions cut 5 bases from V and 1 base from J, with 14 bases between. CDR3 length: 15 residues. CDR3 bases: TGTGCCAGTAGTTCTCGTAGACAGACCCAAGAGACCCAGTACTTC. This encodes CASSSRRQTQETQYF. The full variable domain, with the rest looked up from reference TRBV19 and TRBJ2-5, is DGGITQSPKYLFRKEGQNVTLSCEQNLNHDAMYWYRQDPGQGLRLIYYSQIVNDFQKGDIAEGYSVSREKKESFPLTVTSAQKNPTAFYLCASSSRRQTQETQYFGPGTRLLVL.

On this clone itself: The junction shows a germline mismatch at one end, possibly a read error. The rearrangement links TRBV6-5 to TRBJ2-7; no reliable D call. CDR1 MNHEY and CDR2 SVGAGI come from the germline V gene. The CDR3 consists of 9 residues. Here the CDR3 reads CASSYSIDF. CDR3 sequence (DNA): TGTGCCAGCAGTTACAGTATAGACTTC.

The chain links TRBV19 to TRBJ2-7; possibly TRBD2 for D (5 bases). V was clipped by 7 bases and J by 0 bases, with 16 bases between them. Germline lookup yields CDR1 LNHDA and CDR2 SQIVND (reference sequence). This CDR3 region has 15 residues. CDR3 bases: TGTGCCAGTACCGAGAGGGCAGAGACCTCCTACGAGCAGTACTTC. It translates to CASTERAETSYEQYF.

The V and J genes are TRBV14 and TRBJ2-7, with TRBD1 matching 8 bases. The ends lost 4 bases at V and 7 bases at J; junction bases unmatched: 15. CDR1 is SGHDN and CDR2 is FVKESK in the germline V gene. The CDR3 runs 16 residues. The CDR3 protein is CASSRGTGTGPPEQYF. The CDR3 DNA is TGTGCCAGCAGCCGAGGGACCGGGACAGGTCCGCCGGAGCAGTACTTC.

The chain is built from TRBV5-1 and TRBJ2-3; 12 nucleotides agree with TRBD2. This CDR3 has 16 residues. Looked up from germline, CDR1 is SGHRS and CDR2 is YFSETQ. After removal of 0 bases from V and 3 bases from J, the junction contained 2 bases not matched to a gene. The CDR3 sequence is CASSLGTSGRTDTQYF. For the CDR3, the DNA is TGCGCCAGCAGCTTGGGTACTAGCGGGAGGACAGATACGCAGTATTTT.